These 21 T cell receptor beta chains were sequenced from one sample in a study of blood T cell repertoires in COVID-19. The method was immunoSEQ multiplex PCR; TCRdb's version includes in-frame clones alone and lacks a portion of them. The data show over 300,000 clones, around 80% seen once. Source material: peripheral blood. These receptors were obtained from a woman aged 45-59 years with acute or convalescent COVID-19.

The CDR3: CASSLADRGLAGYTF. DNA for the CDR3: TGCGCCAGCAGCTTGGCCGACAGGGGGCTCGCGGGCTACACCTTC. The chain couples TRBV5-1 to TRBJ1-2; the match to TRBD1 covers 10 bases. The CDR3 spans 15 residues. With 0 bases clipped from V and 8 bases from J, the junction kept 7 bases outside the gene matches. CDR1 is SGHRS and CDR2 is YFSETQ in the germline V gene.

The chain links TRBV6-2 or TRBV6-3 to TRBJ2-4, with 7 bases aligning to TRBD2. Germline-derived CDR1 and CDR2 are MNHEY and SVGEGT. This CDR3 contains 16 residues. V shed 0 bases and J 1 base; nucleotides not matched to a gene: 3. CDR3 nucleotides: TGTGCCAGCAGTTACTCGATCGGGGGGGCCAAAAACATTCAGTACTTC. Protein sequence: CASSYSIGGAKNIQYF.

The CDR3 protein is CSAGLTSTGELFF. CDR3 in DNA: TGCAGCGCGGGGTTAACGAGCACCGGGGAGCTGTTTTTT. The chain carries TRBV29-1 and TRBJ2-2, with D possibly TRBD2 on 5 matching bases. The CDR3 is made up of 13 amino acids. CDR1 and CDR2 from the germline V gene are SQVTM and ANQGSEA. The germline V and J ends were trimmed by 7 bases and 4 bases, with 13 bases remaining between them.

The rearrangement joins TRBV30 to TRBJ1-3, with D perhaps TRBD1 (6 bases). This CDR3 comprises 13 residues. CDR1 is GTSNPN, CDR2 SVGIG, per germline (reference sequence). V was cut by 0 bases and J by 4 bases, with 7 bases left in between. CDR3 in amino acids: CAWSVGQGNTIYF. The CDR3 DNA reads TGTGCCTGGAGTGTTGGACAGGGAAACACCATATATTTT. Variable domain in full (rest from reference TRBV30 and TRBJ1-3): SQTIHQWPATLVQPVGSPLSLECTVEGTSNPNLYWYRQAAGRGLQLLFYSVGIGQISSEVPQNLSASRPQDRQFILSSKKLLLSDSGFYLCAWSVGQGNTIYFGEGSWLTVV.

CDR3 coding DNA: TGTGCCAGCAGCCGAGGACAGGGGTCCGGGGAGCTGTTTTTT. Translated: CASSRGQGSGELFF. The rearrangement joins TRBV7-8 to TRBJ2-2, with 9 bases lining up with TRBD1. The V segment lost 5 bases and the J segment 6 bases; nucleotides outside the gene matches: 4. The CDR3 is 14 amino acids. Per germline, CDR1 SGHVS and CDR2 FQNEAQ.

The chain has TRBV19 and TRBJ2-3, with 7 bases lining up with TRBD2. Per the germline V gene, CDR1 is LNHDA and CDR2 is SQIVND (reference sequence). The CDR3 is 18 residues long. The trim removed 6 bases at V and 0 bases at J, leaving 15 bases unmatched. This CDR3 is CASSGDLGTTPSTDTQYF. CDR3 in DNA: TGTGCCAGTAGCGGAGACTTGGGGACTACCCCTAGCACAGATACGCAGTATTTT.

The CDR3 loop reads CASSIGQGLGEQFF. CDR3 DNA: TGTGCCAGCAGCATCGGACAGGGGTTGGGTGAGCAGTTCTTC. The rearrangement uses TRBV11-2 and TRBJ2-1, with 9 bases lining up with TRBD1. CDR1 is SGHAT and CDR2 is FQNNGV in the germline V gene. The CDR3 runs 14 residues. J gave up 9 bases and V 5 bases, and 8 bases lay outside the gene matches.

The V and J genes are TRBV5-4 and TRBJ2-6; D is possibly TRBD1 (6 bases). V was cut by 4 bases and J by 1 base, with 15 bases left in between. CDR1 and CDR2 (germline): SGHNT, YYREEE (reference sequence). This CDR3 comprises 17 residues. The CDR3 sequence is CASSPGTLKSGANVLTF. In DNA, the CDR3 is TGTGCCAGCAGCCCCGGGACACTCAAGTCTGGGGCCAACGTCCTGACTTTC.

The rearrangement joins TRBV19 to TRBJ1-1; possible D gene TRBD1, 6 bases. The germline CDR1 and CDR2 sequences are LNHDA and SQIVND (reference sequence). The CDR3 has 11 residues. Trimming removed 1 base from V and 9 bases from J, with 6 bases in between. The CDR3 DNA is TGTGCCAGTAGTATAGGGGACAAAGCTTTCTTT. Its protein product is CASSIGDKAFF.

The chain is built from TRBV10-3 and TRBJ2-1; D is possibly TRBD1 (6 bases). V was clipped by 0 bases and J by 2 bases, with 20 bases between them. This CDR3 has 19 amino acids. The germline CDR1 and CDR2 sequences are ENHRY and SYGVKD. The CDR3 nucleotides read TGTGCCATCAGTGAGTCTTCAGGGGCTCGAGAGAGTGCCTACAATGAGCAGTTCTTC. Its protein is CAISESSGARESAYNEQFF.

This clone was counted a few times. Other nucleotide sequences from this sample produce the same CDR3. The chain is built from TRBV6-5 and TRBJ2-7, with D tentatively TRBD1 (6 bases). The germline V gene has CDR1 MNHEY and CDR2 SVGAGI. CDR3 length: 14 residues. V was shortened by 6 bases and J by 3 bases, with 15 bases between the two germline ends. CDR3 coding DNA: TGTGCCAGCAGCCGAGGACAGTCCGGCTACGAGCAGTACGTC. Translated, it gives CASSRGQSGYEQYV.

The chain has TRBV11-2 and TRBJ1-2; 10 bases line up with TRBD1. The CDR3 runs 15 residues. Per germline, CDR1 SGHAT and CDR2 FQNNGV. Trimming removed 4 bases from V and 6 bases from J; junction bases left unmatched: 8. CDR3 sequence (DNA): TGTGCCAGCAGCTCCCGGACAGGGGGGACAGATGGCTACACCTTC. Its protein is CASSSRTGGTDGYTF.

The chain uses TRBV12-3 or TRBV12-4 and TRBJ1-5, with no clear D. The CDR3 length is 13 residues. Trimming pared 5 bases from V and 0 bases from J, leaving 5 bases between. CDR3 nucleotides: TGTGCCAGCAGTCGGGTTAGCAATCAGCCCCAGCATTTT. This sequence encodes CASSRVSNQPQHF.

This chain joins TRBV7-9 and TRBJ2-7, with D tentatively TRBD1 (6 bases). The V gene's germline CDR1 is SEHNR and CDR2 FQNEAQ (reference sequence). Trimming left V 5 bases short and J 2 bases short, with 13 bases between. This CDR3 spans 14 amino acids. The CDR3 coding sequence is TGTGCCAGCAGCAGGGGACAATATACCTACGAGCAGTACTTC. This gives the protein CASSRGQYTYEQYF.

This sequence joins TRBV2 and TRBJ2-7; 15 bases are a match to TRBD2. CDR3 length equals 16 residues. V lost 6 bases and J lost 2; bases outside the gene matches: 5. Germline CDR1 reads SNHLY; CDR2 reads FYNNEI. The CDR3 loop reads CASRGLAGGLTYEQYF. CDR3 DNA: TGTGCCAGCAGGGGACTAGCGGGAGGTCTCACCTACGAGCAGTACTTC.

CDR3 sequence (DNA): TGTGCCAGCAGCCCGCTAGCGGGAGCCTACAATGAGCAGTTCTTC. It yields the protein CASSPLAGAYNEQFF. This sequence joins TRBV7-2 and TRBJ2-1; TRBD2 matches at 10 bases. Germline trimming cut 5 bases from V and 2 bases from J; bases unmatched to any gene: 3. CDR1 and CDR2 (germline): SGHTA, FQGNSA. The CDR3 contains 15 residues.

The J gene is TRBJ1-4, the V gene TRBV5-1; 12 bases agree with TRBD1. With V trimmed by 0 bases and J by 6 bases, 9 bases remained unmatched. The CDR3 contains 18 residues. The germline V gene encodes CDR1 SGHRS and CDR2 YFSETQ. The CDR3 nucleotides read TGCGCCAGCAGCTTGGCCTTGTTCGGGACAGGGGGCGATGAAAAACTGTTTTTT. It is translated as CASSLALFGTGGDEKLFF.

This chain connects TRBV19 to TRBJ2-5, with TRBD1 matching 8 bases. From germline, CDR1 is LNHDA and CDR2 SQIVND (reference sequence). The CDR3 is 14 amino acids. V dropped 6 bases and J dropped 7; count of bases not matched to a gene: 10. The CDR3 DNA reads TGTGCCAGTAGGAGCCAGGGACAGGCAGGGACCCAGTACTTC. It is translated as CASRSQGQAGTQYF.

This clone appeared a few times. The same CDR3 is also encoded by other DNA sequences in this sample. V and J are TRBV9 and TRBJ2-3; D call uncertain. Trimming removed 0 bases at V and 1 base at J, with 6 bases between. Germline CDR1 and CDR2: SGDLS and YYNGEE. The CDR3 totals 14 residues. CDR3 region: CASSVGRGTDTQYF. CDR3 DNA: TGTGCCAGCAGCGTAGGCCGGGGCACAGATACGCAGTATTTT. The whole variable domain, remainder taken from reference TRBV9 and TRBJ2-3, is DSGVTQTPKHLITATGQRVTLRCSPRSGDLSVYWYQQSLDQGLQFLIQYYNGEERAKGNILERFSAQQFPDLHSELNLSSLELGDSALYFCASSVGRGTDTQYFGPGTRLTVL.

The rearrangement links TRBV19 to TRBJ1-1, with a possible D match to TRBD1 (5 bases). V was cut by 5 bases and J by 6 bases, with 16 bases left in between. In germline, CDR1 is LNHDA, CDR2 SQIVND (reference sequence). CDR3 length: 14 amino acids. The CDR3 sequence: CASSPGPRHAEAFF. The CDR3 region has the DNA TGTGCCAGTAGTCCAGGGCCCCGCCACGCTGAAGCTTTCTTT.

The rearrangement joins TRBV18 to TRBJ1-1; possibly TRBD1 for D (6 bases). The germline V and J ends were trimmed by 3 bases and 4 bases, with 12 bases remaining between them. The CDR3 contains 14 residues. Germline V CDR1 and CDR2: KGHSH, LQKENI. In nucleotides, the CDR3 is TGTGCCAGCTCACCCAGGGGTATTGGCACTGAAGCTTTCTTT. As protein: CASSPRGIGTEAFF.